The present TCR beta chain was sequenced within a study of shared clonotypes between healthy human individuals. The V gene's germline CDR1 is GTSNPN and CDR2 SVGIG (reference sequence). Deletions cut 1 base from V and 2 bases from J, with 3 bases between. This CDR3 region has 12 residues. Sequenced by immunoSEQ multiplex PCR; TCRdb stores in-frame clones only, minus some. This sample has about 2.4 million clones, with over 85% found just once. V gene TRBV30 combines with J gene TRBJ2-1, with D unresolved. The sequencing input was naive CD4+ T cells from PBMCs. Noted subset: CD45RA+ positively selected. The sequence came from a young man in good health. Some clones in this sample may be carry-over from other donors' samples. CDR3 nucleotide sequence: TGTGCCTGGAGTGGGCCCTACAATGAGCAGTTCTTC. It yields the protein CAWSGPYNEQFF.